This T cell receptor beta chain was found in a study of T cell repertoires in cytomegalovirus infection (dated by TCRdb to between 2017 and 2020). With regard to the full study: Donor HLA type was relevant to the analysis, as public TCR beta signatures indicated carriage of CMV infection together with the matching HLA type. General conclusions and limits of the study: Cumulative frequency of public TCR beta family members discriminated carriers of CMV infection plus the relevant HLA type in this cohort and an independent approximately 350-donor cohort. In the ex vivo response, HLA-C-restricted CMV-specific TCR beta clonotypes were dominant, and in two of eight donors the single most frequent clonotype came from this HLA-C-restricted group.

V and J are trimmed by 5 bases and 4 bases, and the gene matches miss 7 bases of the junction. CDR1 and CDR2, looked up from the germline V gene (reference sequence), are MNHEY and SMNVEV. The CDR3 contains 15 residues, cysteine and phenylalanine counted. Just CDR3 DNA is preserved here, 45 bases in frame from base 1. The sequencer was an Illumina HiSeq 1500. TCRdb handled the public reads itself, with Q25 trimming in fastp and clone calling in MiXCR, and kept productive beta chains. One record per CDR3 amino acid sequence lists the most common genes and DNA. The sample table holds roughly 640,000 distinct CDR3 sequences, of which 20% to 25% were seen once. The top ten hold 6.5% to 10% of the sample. For this clonotype: The antigen it binds to is not known. Base qualities are not recorded, but no much larger clone differs from it by a single base.

The chain is encoded by TRBV27 joined to TRBJ2-5; a stretch of 10 junction bases matches TRBD2. The clonotype comes from a human donor in good health (CMV status not recorded). Some clones in this sample may be carry-over from other donors' samples. The sample taken for sequencing was CD8+ T cells from PBMCs. The nucleotide sequence reads as follows: TGTGCCAGCAGTCCCGAGCGGGGGGGCCGAGAGACCCAGTACTTC. The encoded protein is CASSPERGGRETQYF.